This T cell receptor (beta chain) came from a study of T cell responses to AZD1222 COVID-19 vaccine (dated by TCRdb to about 2021). Context from the whole study: AZD1222 recipients with second doses at about 4 weeks or about 12 weeks were pooled, because spike-specific TCR depth and breadth did not differ between schedules. A total of 230 to 250 trial participants underwent TCR sequencing, of whom roughly 210 had received two doses of AZD1222 and 26 had received two doses of the MenACWY control vaccine. Trial participants were enrolled into age subgroups of 18-55, 56-69 and 70-plus years, which contained around 150, 28 and 57 TCR-sequenced participants, respectively. The investigation overall reported the following: No day 14 peak-response samples were available, so repertoires were characterized only after the peak T cell response. The 56-69-year group was small, and its depth increase did not reach significance, likely because of low power. Spike-specific TCR breadth and depth rose significantly after two AZD1222 doses compared with day 0 and with MenACWY recipients. Vaccine-associated CD4 TCRs spanned the whole spike protein, with dominant responses in regions 160-218 and 743-854. Participants were mostly white British and included more females than males, and it was suggested by the authors that clonal diversity may have been underestimated. Epitopes outside the regions mutated in the B.1.351 and B.1.1.7 variants were reportedly recognized by nearly half of the unique spike-specific TCRs. Conclusions about previously exposed vaccinees are limited because only five to seven AZD1222 recipients were SARS-CoV-2 seropositive at baseline.

To note about this clone: Which antigen it targets is not known. Base quality data are lacking; no much larger clone is found one base away.

The CDR3 measures 16 amino acids from cysteine to phenylalanine. Just CDR3 DNA is preserved here, 48 bases in frame from base 1. V lost 8 bases and J lost 2 bases, and the count of bases not matched to a germline gene is 10. CDR1 and CDR2, looked up from the germline V gene, are SGHVS and FQNEAQ. The CDR3 regions of human TCRbeta chains were analyzed by immunosequencing. The original methods were these. Repertoire TCRs were checked for matches against a reference library of SARS-CoV-2-specific TCRs that had been generated using the MIRA antigen-specificity platform. Breadth meant the fraction of unique TCRs that were SARS-CoV-2-associated, whereas depth meant the fraction of total T cells that were SARS-CoV-2-associated. Using the MIRA data, each spike-specific TCR was mapped to the spike region that the TCR reacts to and placed in a CD4 or CD8 class. Log10-transformed breadth and depth values were compared by one-way ANOVA with Sidak's multiple comparisons tests. TCRdb took this table from immuneACCESS and kept in-frame rearrangements with V and J called. Such tables lack part of the clones; where checked against another copy, unresolved V genes explain under half of the gap, and the rest is unexplained. V, J and clone size were drawn from that table, and D and trimming were deduced from the DNA. For this sample there are 150,000 to 180,000 clones; around nine tenths appear just once. The ten largest clones add up to approximately 20% of the sample.

What this sample's time point label stands for: baseline before first vaccination. Vaccinee samples came from UK trials COV001 and COV002, including a single-blind randomized controlled phase 2/3 trial of AZD1222 (ChAdOx1 nCoV-19) in healthy adults. Trial participant PBMC samples were collected at day 0 and day 28 after the second dose for TCRbeta chain sequencing. The starting material was peripheral blood, obtained on day 0 of AZD1222 vaccination. This sequence originates from an adult in good health. The sequence joins TRBV7-8 to TRBJ2-3, and 10 junctional nucleotides match TRBD2. CDR3 region: CASGFSAGGSTDTQYF. The nucleotide sequence is TGTGCCAGCGGGTTCTCAGCGGGGGGGTCCACAGATACGCAGTATTTT.